The 10 T cell receptor beta chains given below trace back to one sample, sequenced in a study of metastatic and nonmetastatic thyroid tumors. MiXCR reprocessed the PCR reads for TCRdb. The repertoire holds approximately 20,000 clones, with approximately 29% as singletons. Not a single patient had been given any form of treatment at any point before undergoing thyroid surgery. Sequencing was performed on adjacent normal tissue. These receptors originate from a female donor with papillary thyroid cancer or a benign thyroid nodule (not recorded which). Some clones in this sample may be carry-over from other donors' samples.

The V call is TRBV10-3, the J call TRBJ2-1, with D perhaps given as TRBD1 or TRBD2 (6 bases each). V lost 11 bases to trimming and J lost 0 bases, with 20 bases between them. Germline V lookup: CDR1 ENHRY, CDR2 SYGVKD. The CDR3 length is 16 residues. The DNA of the CDR3 is TGTGCCGTAACCAGGGGTAGGGACTCCTCCTACAATGAGCAGTTCTTC. It specifies CAVTRGRDSSYNEQFF.

This clone was detected a few times. V gene TRBV6-6 combines with J gene TRBJ2-7; 7 nucleotides align to TRBD1. V shed 2 bases, J shed 3 bases, and the junction held 10 bases outside the gene matches. Germline V gene sequence: CDR1 MNHNY, CDR2 SVGAGI (reference sequence). The CDR3 is 16 residues long. The CDR3 bases are TGTGCCAGCAGTTACAACTGGGACAGCTTAAACTACGAGCAGTACTTC. As protein: CASSYNWDSLNYEQYF.

This clone was counted at least ten times. The CDR3 region has the DNA TGTGCCAGCAGCTTAGTTCTAGCGTCCACCGAGCAGTACTTC. The encoded protein is CASSLVLASTEQYF. The V call is TRBV7-9, the J call TRBJ2-7; possibly TRBD2 for D (6 bases). V dropped 1 base and J dropped 6 bases, with 13 bases sitting between them. CDR3 length: 14 amino acids. In germline, CDR1 is SEHNR, CDR2 FQNEAQ (reference sequence). The whole variable domain, remainder taken from reference TRBV7-9 and TRBJ2-7, is DTGVSQNPRHKITKRGQNVTFRCDPISEHNRLYWYRQTLGQGPEFLTYFQNEAQLEKSRLLSDRFSAERPKGSFSTLEIQRTEQGDSAMYLCASSLVLASTEQYFGPGTRLTVT.

In this sample, this clone turned up many times. The gene calls are TRBV20-1 and TRBJ1-1, with D unresolved. The CDR3 is 15 amino acids. Trimming pared 6 bases from V and 6 bases from J, leaving 23 bases between. CDR1 and CDR2 (germline): DFQATT, SNEGSKA (reference sequence). The CDR3 DNA is TGCAGTGCAAACTCCCCGCGGAGACCCAATCCTGAAGCTTTCTTT. Translation: CSANSPRRPNPEAFF.

The chain couples TRBV11-1 to TRBJ2-5, with TRBD2 identical over 9 bases. Germline-derived CDR1 and CDR2 are SGHAT and FQDESV (reference sequence). V shed 4 bases and J 5 bases; nucleotides not matched to a gene: 20. The CDR3 consists of 19 residues. CDR3 sequence reads: CASSSTQREAGGIGETQYF. The CDR3 DNA follows: TGTGCCAGCAGCTCGACCCAAAGGGAAGCGGGAGGTATCGGGGAGACCCAGTACTTC.

This clone was seen a handful of times. Other DNA sequences within the sample encode an identical CDR3. The rearrangement joins TRBV6-1 to TRBJ1-6; D gene unclear. Germline V gene sequence: CDR1 MNHNS, CDR2 SASEGT. The CDR3 is 14 amino acids. Trimming took off 6 bases at V and 2 bases at J, with 8 bases between the two ends. CDR3 loop: CASSAGPYNSPLHF. The CDR3 region has the DNA TGTGCCAGCAGCGCAGGACCCTATAATTCACCCCTCCACTTT.

CDR3 protein: CASSLALSQEQFF. For the CDR3, the DNA is TGTGCCAGCAGCTTAGCTTTGTCGCAGGAGCAGTTCTTC. The chain links TRBV11-3 to TRBJ2-1, with unresolved D. Germline V gene lookup returns CDR1 SGHNT and CDR2 YENEEA. V lost 1 base and J lost 10, with 11 bases in between. The CDR3 spans 13 residues.

This clone was counted between two and nine times. This rearrangement joins TRBV6-1 to TRBJ2-1; possibly TRBD1 for D (6 bases). The length of the CDR3 is 17 residues. Trimming removed 2 bases from V and 3 bases from J, with 17 bases in between. Germline V lookup: CDR1 MNHNS, CDR2 SASEGT. CDR3 amino acids: CASSERGTPTFYNEQFF. The CDR3 coding sequence is TGTGCCAGCAGTGAAAGGGGGACCCCCACATTCTACAATGAGCAGTTCTTC.

In this sample, this clone is medium-sized (0.01 to 0.1%). The genes are TRBV30 and TRBJ1-6; no clear D. V lost 1 base, J lost 7 bases, and 5 bases lay in between. Germline values: CDR1 GTSNPN, CDR2 SVGIG (reference sequence). This CDR3 is built from 12 residues. The CDR3 spells CAWSETNSPLHF. For the CDR3, the DNA is TGTGCCTGGAGTGAAACAAATTCACCCCTCCACTTT.

This rearrangement joins TRBV12-5 to TRBJ1-1; no clear D gene. V lost 4 bases, J lost 11 bases, and 14 bases lay in between. The CDR3 has 12 amino acids. Germline V gene sequence: CDR1 LGHNT, CDR2 FRNRAP. The CDR3: CASGSSGERAFF. Here the CDR3 DNA reads TGTGCTAGTGGTTCGTCCGGGGAGAGGGCTTTCTTT.